The rows below give T cell receptor beta chains drawn from one sample of a study of blood T cell repertoires in COVID-19. TCRdb's copy holds only in-frame clones and misses some; the assay was immunoSEQ multiplex PCR. In the table there are under 250,000 clones, 80% to 90% of which are singletons. The sequencing sample was made of peripheral blood. The receptor source for this set is a woman aged 40 to 50 with active or convalescent COVID-19. CDR3s include the opening cysteine and the closing phenylalanine or tryptophan. The order of the fields is J gene, clone size, V gene, D gene, CDR3 DNA, CDR3 protein. A D gene is named only where the DNA matches it firmly. Clone size is shown for a subset of rows, as once, few, many or a class of expanded clone.

>TRBJ2-6|once|TRBV9|NA
TGTGCCAGCAGTGATTCACGGGGATCTGGGGCCAACGTCCTGACTTTC
CASSDSRGSGANVLTF
>TRBJ2-2|NA|TRBV21-1|NA
TGTGCCAGCAGCAAAGGACAGGGGAACACCGGGGAGCTGTTTTTT
CASSKGQGNTGELFF
>TRBJ2-1|NA|TRBV9|NA
TGTGCCAGCAGCGTGGGCTTAGGCAATGAGCAGTTCTTC
CASSVGLGNEQFF
>TRBJ2-3|NA|TRBV15|NA
TGTGCCACCAGCAGAGATCGGCAAACAGGGCCTGACACAGATACGCAGTATTTT
CATSRDRQTGPDTDTQYF
>TRBJ2-7|NA|TRBV7-3|TRBD1
TGTGCCAGCAGCTTAGGGGCAGGGGGTTCCTACGAGCAGTACTTC
CASSLGAGGSYEQYF
>TRBJ1-2|NA|TRBV7-9|NA
TGTGCCAGCAGCCCCAGCAGGGCTTCTAACTATGGCTACACCTTC
CASSPSRASNYGYTF
>TRBJ1-5|once|TRBV7-9|TRBD1
TGTGCCAGCAGCCTGGACAGGGGTCAGCCCCAGCATTTT
CASSLDRGQPQHF
>TRBJ2-3|NA|TRBV24-1|NA
TGTGCCACCAGTGATTCAACGGTACGCACAGATACGCAGTATTTT
CATSDSTVRTDTQYF
>TRBJ1-1|NA|TRBV12-5|TRBD1
TGTGCTAGTGGTCACGTCAGGGGGGACACTGAAGCTTTCTTT
CASGHVRGDTEAFF
>TRBJ1-1|NA|TRBV5-1|TRBD1
TGCGCCAGCAGCCCCGGACAGGGTTTGAACACTGAAGCTTTCTTT
CASSPGQGLNTEAFF
>TRBJ1-2|NA|TRBV6-1|TRBD1
TGTGCCAGCAGTGAAGCGGGACAGGGGGACGGCTACACCTTC
CASSEAGQGDGYTF
>TRBJ1-2|NA|TRBV4-2|NA
TGTGCCAGCAGCCTCTCGTGGGGGGACTATGGCTACACCTTC
CASSLSWGDYGYTF
>TRBJ2-2|NA|TRBV28|TRBD1
TGTGCCAGCAGAGGACAGGGGGTGACCGGGGAGCTGTTTTTT
CASRGQGVTGELFF
>TRBJ2-5|NA|TRBV24-1|NA
TGTGCCACCAGTGATTCTGGACAATCACGGGAGACCCAGTACTTC
CATSDSGQSRETQYF
>TRBJ2-7|NA|TRBV6-5|TRBD2
TGTGCCAGCAGCCCACGGGGGACTAGGATCAACGAGCAGTACTTC
CASSPRGTRINEQYF
>TRBJ2-2|NA|TRBV5-1|NA
TGCGCCAGCAGCTTGGCCTTGGACAGCGCGAACACCGGGGAGCTGTTTTTT
CASSLALDSANTGELFF
>TRBJ1-5|NA|TRBV6-6|TRBD1
TGTGCCAGCAGGACGGGACAGGGCAATCAGCCCCAGCATTTT
CASRTGQGNQPQHF
>TRBJ2-1|once|TRBV19|NA
TGTGCCAGTAGTATGGACTCCGTGGCGCAGTTCTTC
CASSMDSVAQFF
>TRBJ1-5|once|TRBV6-5|NA
TGTGCCAGCAGTTACTTAGCAGGGAAAAATCAGCCCCAGCATTTT
CASSYLAGKNQPQHF
>TRBJ1-5|NA|TRBV16|NA
TGTGCCAGCAGCCAATCGGGGCCACTAAGGGGTCAGCCCCAGCATTTT
CASSQSGPLRGQPQHF
>TRBJ1-4|NA|TRBV19|TRBD1
TGTGCCAGTAGTGGTCGACAGGGTCCTAATGAAAAACTGTTTTTT
CASSGRQGPNEKLFF
>TRBJ2-5|NA|TRBV10-2|TRBD2
TGCGCCAGCAGGTTAGCGGGAGTTGAGGAGACCCAGTACTTC
CASRLAGVEETQYF
>TRBJ1-5|NA|TRBV4-2|NA
TGTGCCAGCAGCCAGGGACAAAGCAATCAGCCCCAGCATTTT
CASSQGQSNQPQHF
>TRBJ1-2|NA|TRBV4-3|NA
TGCGCCAGCAGCCAAGTCTCAGCCTCGGGGGGTGGCTACACCTTC
CASSQVSASGGGYTF
>TRBJ1-4|NA|TRBV18|NA
TGTGCCAGCTCACCATCCAGGGGTAGGGAAAAACTGTTTTTT
CASSPSRGREKLFF
>TRBJ1-1|NA|TRBV30|NA
TGTGCCTGTACGGGGGTAGGAAACACTGAAGCTTTCTTT
CACTGVGNTEAFF
>TRBJ1-2|NA|TRBV29-1|TRBD1
TGCAGCGTCGTTAACAGGGGGCGGAGGATAGGCTACACCTTC
CSVVNRGRRIGYTF
>TRBJ2-1|NA|TRBV2|NA
TGTGCCAGCAGTGTCATCAGCGGCAATGAGCAGTTCTTC
CASSVISGNEQFF
>TRBJ1-2|NA|TRBV24-1|TRBD1
TGTGCCACCAGTGATCCCCGGACAGGGGGCACCTATGGCTACACCTTC
CATSDPRTGGTYGYTF
>TRBJ1-5|few|TRBV14|TRBD1
TGTGCCAGCAGCCAGGGGAGGACAGGCGACTATAGCAATCAGCCCCAGCATTTT
CASSQGRTGDYSNQPQHF
>TRBJ1-1|NA|TRBV28|NA
TGTGCCAGCAGTTCCCGACGCACTTATGCGGGGGAAGCTTTCTTT
CASSSRRTYAGEAFF